A selection of T cell receptor beta chains follows, all from one sample in a study of control samples from healthy donors and cancer patients. Generated by immunoSEQ multiplex PCR, the TCRdb table keeps only in-frame clones and is missing some. Of 150,000 to 200,000 clones in the sample, roughly 92% are singletons; the top ten hold roughly 0.64%. Sequencing was carried out using blood. All receptors come from a woman in her twenties or thirties in good health. Each CDR3 is given with its conserved first and last residue. D genes are given only for firm matches. Clone size appears in some rows only: once, few, many, or a class for an expanded clone.

clone_size,d_call,v_call,j_call,cdr3_nt,cdr3_aa
.,.,TRBV5-6,TRBJ1-1,TGTGCCAGCAGCCTGACAGCTCGGGGGGGAGGAGAAGCTTTCTTT,CASSLTARGGGEAFF
.,TRBD2,TRBV27,TRBJ2-3,TGTGCCAGCACCCCGGGAGCGGGGCCGGTTAGCACAGATACGCAGTATTTT,CASTPGAGPVSTDTQYF
few,TRBD1,TRBV3-1/TRBV3-2,TRBJ1-1,TGTGCCAGCAGCCAAGATCGGGGACAGGGCACGGTTGGAGAAACTGAAGCTTTCTTT,CASSQDRGQGTVGETEAFF
once,.,TRBV30,TRBJ1-2,TGTGCCTGGACCCTTATGTCGGCGGGGATTTATGGCTACACCTTC,CAWTLMSAGIYGYTF
.,.,TRBV5-4,TRBJ2-7,.,CASSFGPGVNEQYF
.,.,TRBV16,TRBJ2-1,TGTGCCAGCAGCCCGTCCCGGGGATCCAGCAATGAGCAGTTCTTC,CASSPSRGSSNEQFF
.,TRBD2,TRBV3-1/TRBV3-2,TRBJ2-5,TGTGCCAGCAGCCAGGTTGCCCATACTAGCGGAAGAACGGAGACCCAGTACTTC,CASSQVAHTSGRTETQYF
.,.,TRBV7-3,TRBJ2-7,TGTGCCAGCAGCTTCGGGACAAACTACGAGCAGTACTTC,CASSFGTNYEQYF
.,.,TRBV24-1,TRBJ2-3,TGTGCCACCAGTTACAGGGCCGACACAGATACGCAGTATTTT,CATSYRADTDTQYF
.,TRBD1,TRBV24-1,TRBJ2-3,TGTGCCACCAAAGGGACAGGGGGAACAGATACGCAGTATTTT,CATKGTGGTDTQYF
.,.,TRBV5-6,TRBJ2-2,TGTGCCAGCAGCGTATTCGGGGGCGCCGCGAACACCGGGGAGCTGTTTTTT,CASSVFGGAANTGELFF
.,TRBD2,TRBV19,TRBJ2-1,TGTGCCAGTAGTATCCGGCTAGCGGCATACAATGAGCAGTTCTTC,CASSIRLAAYNEQFF
once,.,TRBV18,TRBJ1-3,TGTGCCAGCTCACCACCATCAGGGATCGGAAACACCATATATTTT,CASSPPSGIGNTIYF
.,.,TRBV24-1,TRBJ2-5,TGTGCCACCAGTGATGTGGACAGTAAAGAGACCCAGTACTTC,CATSDVDSKETQYF
.,TRBD1,TRBV28,TRBJ1-2,TGTGCCAGCACCGACAGGGGAGGCTATGGCTACACCTTC,CASTDRGGYGYTF
.,.,TRBV12-2,TRBJ2-7,TGTGCAAGTCGCTTAGCGCCAGGACTAGCGGGCCCCAGCTCCTACGAGCAGTACTTC,CASRLAPGLAGPSSYEQYF
.,TRBD2,TRBV2,TRBJ2-1,TGTGCCAGCAGGGCTAGCGGGAGGGGGTATGAGCAGTTCTTC,CASRASGRGYEQFF
.,.,TRBV7-9,TRBJ1-1,TGTGCCAGCAGCTCCCCCTCAGGGGTCGCCACTGAAGCTTTCTTT,CASSSPSGVATEAFF
.,.,TRBV4-1,TRBJ2-3,TGCGCCAGCAGCCAAGATCCTGAGACAGATACGCAGTATTTT,CASSQDPETDTQYF
.,TRBD1,TRBV28,TRBJ1-4,TGTGCCAGCAGTGTCCCCGGGACAGGTTTTAATGAAAAACTGTTTTTT,CASSVPGTGFNEKLFF
few,.,TRBV6-5,TRBJ1-2,TGTGCCAGCAGACAAGGACAGTTCTATGGCTACACCTTC,CASRQGQFYGYTF
.,TRBD2,TRBV3-1/TRBV3-2,TRBJ2-1,TGTGCCAGCAGCCAGTATCCTCTCCTAGCGGGATTCTACAATGAGCAGTTCTTC,CASSQYPLLAGFYNEQFF
.,.,TRBV11-2,TRBJ1-3,TGTGCCAGCAGCCGGAGACCTATACGGGGGAGCTCTGGAAACACCATATATTTT,CASSRRPIRGSSGNTIYF
.,TRBD1,TRBV6-5,TRBJ1-5,TGTGCCAGCAGGGGGCAGGGGGCTCAGCCCCAGCATTTT,CASRGQGAQPQHF
.,.,TRBV2,TRBJ2-3,TGTGCCAGCAGCGCCCATAACCGGCCCTGGGGGACGTTCACAGATACGCAGTATTTT,CASSAHNRPWGTFTDTQYF
.,.,TRBV4-2,TRBJ1-6,TGTGCCAGCAGCCAGAGTTCTAGGGGCAGGGCTAATTCACCCCTCCACTTT,CASSQSSRGRANSPLHF
.,.,TRBV4-2,TRBJ2-1,TGTGCCAGCAGCCAAAATCCGGGGATCCAAAACTCCTACAATGAGCAGTTCTTC,CASSQNPGIQNSYNEQFF
.,TRBD2,TRBV5-1,TRBJ2-5,TGCGCCAGCAGCCCGGAGCCTAGCGGGGTGACCCAGTACTTC,CASSPEPSGVTQYF
.,.,TRBV9,TRBJ2-5,TGTGCCAGCAGCGCCCGGGGAGCAATAGAGACCCAGTACTTC,CASSARGAIETQYF
.,.,TRBV28,TRBJ2-1,TGTGCCAGCAGTTTATTGGGGACATGGGGGAATGAGCAGTTCTTC,CASSLLGTWGNEQFF
.,TRBD1,TRBV4-3,TRBJ1-6,TGCGCCAGCAGCCATGGGACCGGGACAGGGAAATCACCCCTCCACTTT,CASSHGTGTGKSPLHF
.,.,TRBV5-1,TRBJ2-3,TGCGCCAGCAGCTCCGGGACTCCCACAGATACGCAGTATTTT,CASSSGTPTDTQYF
few,TRBD1,TRBV7-3,TRBJ2-2,TGTGCCAGCAGCTTTTGGACAGGATCCGGGGAGCTGTTTTTT,CASSFWTGSGELFF
.,.,TRBV25-1,TRBJ1-4,TGTGCCAGCAGTGATTGGGACGTGGGCAATGAAAAACTGTTTTTT,CASSDWDVGNEKLFF
.,TRBD2,TRBV5-4,TRBJ2-1,TGTGCCAGCAGCCCGCGGGAGATGGGTCACAATGAGCAGTTCTTC,CASSPREMGHNEQFF
.,TRBD2,TRBV28,TRBJ2-5,TGTGCCAGCAGTTTTATGGGGGGGGGTGGGACCCAGTACTTC,CASSFMGGGGTQYF
.,TRBD1,TRBV28,TRBJ1-2,TGTGCCAGCAGTTTATTGAGCAGGGGGCTGGTCAACTATGGCTACACCTTC,CASSLLSRGLVNYGYTF
.,TRBD2,TRBV7-6,TRBJ2-1,TGTGCCAGCAGCAGAAGCGGGAGTTTCAATGAGCAGTTCTTC,CASSRSGSFNEQFF
once,.,TRBV6-5,TRBJ2-2,TGTGCCAGCAAAGGCAGCCTTGGTCCCGGGGAGCTGTTTTTT,CASKGSLGPGELFF
.,.,TRBV4-1,TRBJ2-7,TGCGCCAGCAGCCAAGAATCTGGGTACGAGCAGTACTTC,CASSQESGYEQYF
few,.,TRBV29-1,TRBJ2-7,TGCAGCGTTGAATCCGGAGCCTACGAGCAGTACTTC,CSVESGAYEQYF
.,TRBD2,TRBV28,TRBJ2-1,TGTGCCAGCAGTTTACGACTACTAGCGGGAATAAGGAATGAGCAGTTCTTC,CASSLRLLAGIRNEQFF
.,TRBD1,TRBV2,TRBJ1-3,TGTGCCAGCAGCGAGGAGCCAGTGTGGGCGACAGGGTTTGGAAACACCATATATTTT,CASSEEPVWATGFGNTIYF
.,TRBD1,TRBV19,TRBJ2-7,TGTGCCAGTAGTATCGGGACAGGCGAGCAGTACTTC,CASSIGTGEQYF
.,TRBD2,TRBV6-5,TRBJ2-5,TGTGCCAGCAGTCCCGGACTAGCGGGAGAAGAGACCCAGTACTTC,CASSPGLAGEETQYF
.,.,TRBV21-1,TRBJ2-1,TGTGCCAGCAGTTTTCTCGAGGGGGACTTCAATGAGCAGTTCTTC,CASSFLEGDFNEQFF
.,.,TRBV27,TRBJ1-1,TGTGCCAGCAGGATGGGACTCCTGAACACTGAAGCTTTCTTT,CASRMGLLNTEAFF
.,.,TRBV7-2,TRBJ1-2,TGTGCCAGCAGTCCCGGGGACATCTATGGCTACACCTTC,CASSPGDIYGYTF
.,.,TRBV6-5,TRBJ1-1,TGTGCCAGCAGTTACGGGGTGTGGACTGAAGCTTTCTTT,CASSYGVWTEAFF
.,.,TRBV6-7,TRBJ2-5,TGTGCCAGAAAGAAGGAGGGGCAAGAGACCCAGTACTTC,CARKKEGQETQYF
.,TRBD2,TRBV16,TRBJ2-1,TGTGCCAGCAGCCAACGGCGGGGGGTAGGTGAGCAGTTCTTC,CASSQRRGVGEQFF
.,TRBD1,TRBV5-8,TRBJ1-1,TGTGCCAGCGACTACAGGGGGCGATCGTTGAACACTGAAGCTTTCTTT,CASDYRGRSLNTEAFF
.,TRBD2,TRBV5-4,TRBJ2-2,TGTGCCAGCAGCCCGGGGACTAGCGGATACGGGGAGCTGTTTTTT,CASSPGTSGYGELFF
.,TRBD1,TRBV6-6,TRBJ2-1,TGTGCCAGCGGACAGGGGGGGGCCTACAATGAGCAGTTCTTC,CASGQGGAYNEQFF
.,.,TRBV10-3,TRBJ1-1,TGTGCCATCAGGACTACCGAGCGGAGTGAAGCTTTCTTT,CAIRTTERSEAFF